This T cell receptor beta chain was found in a study of OX40 agonist ivuxolimab in advanced cancers. The protocol was immunoSEQ multiplex PCR, while the TCRdb copy is restricted to in-frame clones and leaves out a portion. The sample includes approximately 120,000 clones, under 95% of them seen just once. Specimen: CD4+ or CD8+ T cells sorted from blood, collected in a trial of the OX40 agonist ivuxolimab. The clonotype originates from an adult with an advanced solid tumor such as melanoma, head and neck, liver or kidney cancer.

The DNA for the CDR3 is TGTGCCAGCTCACCGGGACTAGCGGGAGTAGATGAGCAGTTCTTC. Its translation is CASSPGLAGVDEQFF. This sequence joins TRBV18 and TRBJ2-1, with 14 bases aligning to TRBD2. CDR3 size: 15 residues. Germline lookup yields CDR1 KGHSH and CDR2 LQKENI. The V and J ends lost 3 bases and 8 bases, in that order; junction bases with no gene match: 3.